One and the same sample provided the 5 T cell receptor beta chains below, sequenced in a study of blood T cell repertoires in COVID-19. Sequencing used immunoSEQ multiplex PCR; TCRdb keeps in-frame clones, though not all of them. The repertoire consists of tens of thousands of clones, with roughly 80% occurring once and the leading ten covering 23%. Sequencing was carried out using peripheral blood. Every receptor here comes from a human donor in a cohort sampled during active COVID-19.

This CDR3 reads CASRAGTEYNSPLHF. For the CDR3, the DNA is TGTGCCAGCAGGGCGGGGACAGAGTATAATTCACCCCTCCACTTT. The J gene is TRBJ1-6, the V gene TRBV6-6, with 7 bases lining up with TRBD1. The CDR3 has 15 residues. CDR1 and CDR2 (germline): MNHNY, SVGAGI (reference sequence). V trimming: 6 bases; J trimming: 4 bases; junction bases outside the gene matches: 6.

The chain recombines TRBV19 with TRBJ2-6; 8 nucleotides agree with TRBD1. The J segment lost 3 bases and the V segment lost 4 bases, leaving 2 bases of the junction unmatched. Germline CDR1 LNHDA, CDR2 SQIVND (reference sequence). CDR3 length: 15 residues. CDR3: CASSRQGYGANVLTF. CDR3 DNA: TGTGCCAGTAGTAGACAGGGGTATGGGGCCAACGTCCTGACTTTC.

The genes are TRBV19 and TRBJ2-3, with D possibly TRBD1 on 7 matching bases. In germline, CDR1 is LNHDA, CDR2 SQIVND (reference sequence). CDR3 length: 15 amino acids. Trimming removed 4 bases from V and 2 bases from J, with 13 bases in between. In DNA, the CDR3 is TGTGCCAGTAGTAGCGGGACAGATCTCACAGATACGCAGTATTTT. This translates into CASSSGTDLTDTQYF.

This clone was counted between two and nine times. The chain carries TRBV3-1 (or the pseudogene TRBV3-2) and TRBJ2-1; 8 nucleotides align to TRBD2. The CDR3 loop spans 15 amino acids. V trimming: 4 bases; J trimming: 2 bases; junction bases outside the gene matches: 4. From germline, CDR1 is LGHDT and CDR2 YNNKEL (reference sequence). CDR3 DNA sequence: TGTGCCAGCAGCCTAGCGGGGAGTACCTACAATGAGCAGTTCTTC. Translating it yields CASSLAGSTYNEQFF.

The CDR3 DNA reads TGTGCCAGCAGCTTTAGCGGGGGCGGCACAGATACGCAGTATTTT. Translated: CASSFSGGGTDTQYF. The V call is TRBV11-3, the J call TRBJ2-3, with 9 nucleotides matching TRBD2. J was trimmed by 1 base and V by 3 bases; bases with no gene match: 2. The CDR3 runs 15 residues. Germline V gene sequence: CDR1 SGHNT, CDR2 YENEEA.